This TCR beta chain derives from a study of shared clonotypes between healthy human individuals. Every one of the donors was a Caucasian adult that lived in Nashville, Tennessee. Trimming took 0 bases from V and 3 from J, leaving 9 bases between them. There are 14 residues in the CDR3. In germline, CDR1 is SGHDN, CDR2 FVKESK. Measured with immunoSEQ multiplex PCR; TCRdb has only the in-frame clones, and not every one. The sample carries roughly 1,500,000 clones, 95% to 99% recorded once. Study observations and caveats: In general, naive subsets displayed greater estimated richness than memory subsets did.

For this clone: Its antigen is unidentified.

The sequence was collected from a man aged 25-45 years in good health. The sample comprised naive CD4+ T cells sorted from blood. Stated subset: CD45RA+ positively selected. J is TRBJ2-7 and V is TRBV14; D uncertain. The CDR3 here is CASSQEGIHYEQYF. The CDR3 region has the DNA TGTGCCAGCAGCCAAGAGGGAATTCACTACGAGCAGTACTTC.